The next 26 T cell receptor beta chains were all read from a single sample in a study of PD-L1 blockade in urothelial cancer. The repertoire was sequenced with immunoSEQ multiplex PCR; TCRdb's copy has only in-frame clones and lacks some. The sample includes 45,000 to 50,000 clones, about 87% of them seen just once. This material consisted of PBMCs, taken around atezolizumab (anti-PD-L1) treatment. The receptors come from a man older than 75 with urothelial cancer.

J is TRBJ2-6 and V is TRBV5-1; 8 nucleotides line up with TRBD1. Trimming removed 4 bases from V and 4 bases from J; junction bases left unmatched: 7. The CDR3 has 16 residues. Germline loops: CDR1 SGHRS, CDR2 YFSETQ. The CDR3 loop reads CASSPRTGPGANVLTF. The CDR3 DNA reads as TGCGCCAGCAGCCCTCGGACAGGGCCCGGGGCCAACGTCCTGACTTTC.

V and J are TRBV5-5 and TRBJ1-4; no clear D gene. This CDR3 contains 15 residues. V was clipped by 3 bases and J by 0 bases, with 9 bases between them. Germline V gene sequence: CDR1 SGHKS, CDR2 YYEKEE (reference sequence). The CDR3 DNA is TGTGCCAGCAGCTCAGACATGACAACTAATGAAAAACTGTTTTTT. Encoded protein: CASSSDMTTNEKLFF.

The CDR3 region is CASSSPQEQYF. The CDR3 DNA reads as TGTGCCAGCAGTTCCCCCCAAGAGCAGTACTTC. The gene calls are TRBV27 and TRBJ2-7; D unresolved. With 4 bases removed from V and 7 bases from J, the gap between germline ends came to 8 bases. The germline V gene has CDR1 MNHEY and CDR2 SMNVEV (reference sequence). This CDR3 comprises 11 residues.

This chain links TRBV5-1 with TRBJ1-2, with TRBD1 matching 7 bases. The CDR3 has 13 amino acids. CDR1 and CDR2 from the germline V gene are SGHRS and YFSETQ. Trimming removed 3 bases from V and 6 bases from J; junction bases left unmatched: 5. CDR3 DNA sequence: TGCGCCAGCAGCTGGGACAGTATCCATGGCTACACCTTC. This encodes CASSWDSIHGYTF.

The gene calls are TRBV28 and TRBJ2-7, with no clear D. V was clipped by 2 bases and J by 5 bases, with 7 bases between them. This CDR3 region has 12 residues. From germline, CDR1 is MDHEN and CDR2 SYDVKM. The DNA of the CDR3 is TGTGCCAGCAGTTTACTGACTGACGAGCAGTACTTC. This codes for CASSLLTDEQYF.

The rearrangement joins TRBV7-2 to TRBJ1-5; D is undetermined. Germline V lookup: CDR1 SGHTA, CDR2 FQGNSA. The V end lost 2 bases, the J end lost 7 bases, and 15 bases lay between the germline ends. The CDR3 covers 15 residues. CDR3 region: CASSLSAAGGQPQHF. Written as DNA, the CDR3 is TGTGCCAGCAGCTTATCAGCTGCTGGCGGGCAGCCCCAGCATTTT.

The chain links TRBV19 to TRBJ1-5; 8 bases are shared with TRBD1. Trimming cost V 5 bases and J 3 bases; bases outside gene matches: 3. The CDR3 has 14 amino acids. Germline lookup yields CDR1 LNHDA and CDR2 SQIVND (reference sequence). The CDR3 nucleotides read TGTGCCAGTAGTCGACAGGGGTCCAATCAGCCCCAGCATTTT. Its protein is CASSRQGSNQPQHF.

The genes are TRBV30 and TRBJ1-5, with D perhaps matching TRBD1 (6 bases). Germline CDR1 is GTSNPN and CDR2 is SVGIG (reference sequence). This CDR3 is 14 amino acids long. Trimming left V 3 bases short and J 9 bases short, with 18 bases between. CDR3 residues: CAWSRTQGSGPQHF. The DNA for the CDR3 is TGTGCCTGGAGCCGGACCCAGGGGTCCGGGCCCCAGCATTTT. Supplemented by reference TRBV30 and TRBJ1-5, the full variable domain reads SQTIHQWPATLVQPVGSPLSLECTVEGTSNPNLYWYRQAAGRGLQLLFYSVGIGQISSEVPQNLSASRPQDRQFILSSKKLLLSDSGFYLCAWSRTQGSGPQHFGDGTRLSIL.

J is TRBJ1-2 and V is TRBV5-1; TRBD1 matches at 9 bases. J lost 4 bases, V lost 1 base, and 5 bases had no gene match. The CDR3 totals 15 residues. Germline loops: CDR1 SGHRS, CDR2 YFSETQ. CDR3 protein: CASSLRDRDLYGYTF. Here the CDR3 DNA reads TGCGCCAGCAGCTTGAGGGACAGGGACCTCTATGGCTACACCTTC.

The genes are TRBV5-4 and TRBJ2-1; D is possibly TRBD1 (6 bases). Germline V gene lookup returns CDR1 SGHNT and CDR2 YYREEE (reference sequence). Trimming removed 4 bases at V and 7 bases at J, with 21 bases between. The CDR3 is made up of 16 amino acids. The CDR3 sequence is CASSVPGQLGRNEQFF. CDR3 DNA sequence: TGTGCCAGCAGCGTTCCGGGACAACTAGGTCGGAATGAGCAGTTCTTC.

The chain joins TRBV19 to TRBJ2-3; 9 nucleotides align to TRBD1. The ends lost 5 bases at V and 3 bases at J; junction bases unmatched: 9. This CDR3 is built from 16 residues. Germline V gene sequence: CDR1 LNHDA, CDR2 SQIVND (reference sequence). The CDR3 sequence: CASSAPDRGVTDTQYF. CDR3 nucleotide sequence: TGTGCCAGTAGTGCCCCGGACAGGGGAGTGACAGATACGCAGTATTTT.

This clone was observed a single time. The rearrangement joins TRBV7-8 to TRBJ2-1; 8 nucleotides match TRBD2. This CDR3 comprises 15 residues. J was trimmed by 6 bases and V by 4 bases; bases with no gene match: 8. CDR1 SGHVS and CDR2 FQNEAQ come from the germline V gene. The CDR3 region has the DNA TGTGCCAGCAGCTCGCCGGGACTAGGAGCCAATGAGCAGTTCTTC. As protein: CASSSPGLGANEQFF.

This chain uses TRBV10-1 with TRBJ2-1, with TRBD2 matching 10 bases. Germline V gives CDR1 WNHNN, CDR2 SYGVQD (reference sequence). The length of the CDR3 is 15 residues. V trimming: 10 bases; J trimming: 4 bases; junction bases outside the gene matches: 10. The CDR3 is CAKLRKREGYNEQFF. In nucleotides, the CDR3 is TGCGCCAAACTAAGGAAGCGGGAGGGTTACAATGAGCAGTTCTTC.

The rearrangement joins TRBV19 to TRBJ2-1; 12 bases match TRBD2. This CDR3 is 15 amino acids long. V shed 5 bases, J shed 8 bases, and the junction held 7 bases outside the gene matches. The germline V gene has CDR1 LNHDA and CDR2 SQIVND (reference sequence). CDR3 sequence (DNA): TGTGCCAGTAGTCCTAGCGGGAGGGGAATCTATGAGCAGTTCTTC. This encodes CASSPSGRGIYEQFF.

The gene calls are TRBV14 and TRBJ2-1; 8 bases map to TRBD2. This CDR3 is 16 amino acids long. The V segment lost 1 base and the J segment 6 bases; nucleotides outside the gene matches: 8. The germline gives CDR1 SGHDN, CDR2 FVKESK. This CDR3 reads CASSQVTGGPSNEQFF. The CDR3 DNA follows: TGTGCCAGCAGCCAAGTGACGGGAGGGCCCTCCAATGAGCAGTTCTTC.

The V gene is TRBV7-9, the J gene TRBJ1-4; D is unclear. The germline V gene encodes CDR1 SEHNR and CDR2 FQNEAQ (reference sequence). The CDR3 consists of 14 residues. Deletions cut 4 bases from V and 3 bases from J, with 9 bases between. CDR3: CASSYAGSNEKLFF. CDR3 coding DNA: TGTGCCAGCAGCTACGCGGGATCTAATGAAAAACTGTTTTTT.

The chain combines TRBV4-2 with TRBJ2-7; 12 positions match TRBD2. V shed 4 bases, J shed 2 bases, and the junction held 12 bases outside the gene matches. Per germline, CDR1 LGHNA and CDR2 YNFKEQ. The CDR3 extends over 18 amino acids. The CDR3 coding sequence is TGTGCCAGCAGCCGGCAGACGGGGCTAGCGGGAGGGACCTACGAGCAGTACTTC. Amino acids: CASSRQTGLAGGTYEQYF.

The chain combines TRBV19 with TRBJ1-2; D not certain. There are 10 residues in the CDR3. The germline V gene encodes CDR1 LNHDA and CDR2 SQIVND (reference sequence). V dropped 9 bases and J dropped 8 bases, with 10 bases sitting between them. CDR3 residues: CASFEMGYTF. In DNA form, the CDR3 reads TGTGCCAGCTTTGAGATGGGCTACACCTTC.

The chain joins TRBV7-2 to TRBJ2-1; 10 nucleotides align to TRBD2. The CDR3 contains 16 residues. Trimming took 7 bases from V and 0 from J; bases not matched to a gene: 6. Germline loops: CDR1 SGHTA, CDR2 FQGNSA. The CDR3 region has the DNA TGTGCCAGCATTAAGAGCGGGAGGGGCTCCTACAATGAGCAGTTCTTC. It yields the protein CASIKSGRGSYNEQFF. The full variable domain, its missing parts supplied by reference TRBV7-2 and TRBJ2-1, is GAGVSQSPSNKVTEKGKDVELRCDPISGHTALYWYRQSLGQGLEFLIYFQGNSAPDKSGLPSDRFSAERTGGSVSTLTIQRTQQEDSAVYLCASIKSGRGSYNEQFFGPGTRLTVL.

The rearrangement links TRBV5-1 to TRBJ2-1; 7 bases match TRBD2. Germline V lookup: CDR1 SGHRS, CDR2 YFSETQ. The CDR3 is 13 amino acids. Losses at the gene ends were 4 bases for V and 4 bases for J; bases not matched to a gene: 2. Written as DNA, the CDR3 is TGCGCCAGCAGCAGCGGGACTTACAATGAGCAGTTCTTC. As protein: CASSSGTYNEQFF. Full variable domain (outside the CDR3, taken from reference TRBV5-1 and TRBJ2-1): KAGVTQTPRYLIKTRGQQVTLSCSPISGHRSVSWYQQTPGQGLQFLFEYFSETQRNKGNFPGRFSGRQFSNSRSEMNVSTLELGDSALYLCASSSGTYNEQFFGPGTRLTVL.

J is TRBJ2-5 and V is TRBV5-1; 11 nucleotides align to TRBD2. This CDR3 is built from 16 residues. V lost 3 bases and J lost 5; bases outside the gene matches: 9. Germline V CDR1 and CDR2: SGHRS, YFSETQ. CDR3 sequence reads: CASSSSSGLAAETQYF. CDR3 sequence (DNA): TGCGCCAGCAGCTCAAGTTCGGGACTAGCGGCCGAGACCCAGTACTTC.

The chain has TRBV2 and TRBJ1-4, with 9 bases aligning to TRBD1. The V and J ends lost 6 bases and 8 bases, in that order; junction bases with no gene match: 10. Germline V gene data show CDR1 as SNHLY and CDR2 as FYNNEI. CDR3 length equals 15 residues. DNA for the CDR3: TGTGCCAGCAGAATGGAAACAGGGGGCGCGGAAAAACTGTTTTTT. It encodes CASRMETGGAEKLFF. The full variable domain, completed using reference TRBV2 and TRBJ1-4, is EPEVTQTPSHQVTQMGQEVILRCVPISNHLYFYWYRQILGQKVEFLVSFYNNEISEKSEIFDDQFSVERPDGSNFTLKIRSTKLEDSAMYFCASRMETGGAEKLFFGSGTQLSVL.

The J gene is TRBJ2-3, the V gene TRBV15; 11 nucleotides agree with TRBD2. The CDR3 totals 16 residues. V was pared by 1 base and J by 0 bases, with 0 bases of the junction left unmatched. CDR1 is LNHNV and CDR2 is YYDKDF in the germline V gene (reference sequence). CDR3 nucleotides: TGTGCCACCAGCAGAGCTAGCGGGAGGAGCACAGATACGCAGTATTTT. It yields the protein CATSRASGRSTDTQYF.

This clone was seen a single time. This chain uses TRBV6-5 with TRBJ2-1; D unresolved. The germline V and J ends were trimmed by 5 bases and 0 bases, with 11 bases remaining between them. The CDR3 is 15 amino acids. Germline CDR1 and CDR2: MNHEY and SVGAGI. DNA of the CDR3: TGTGCCAGCAGTCGAATTAGGAGCTCCTACAATGAGCAGTTCTTC. This codes for CASSRIRSSYNEQFF.

The CDR3 sequence is CASSSVQGRTGELFF. The CDR3 DNA sequence: TGTGCCAGCAGCTCCGTACAGGGACGGACCGGGGAGCTGTTTTTT. This rearrangement joins TRBV11-2 to TRBJ2-2; D might be TRBD1 (6 bases). The CDR3 length is 15 residues. Between the trimmed V and J ends, which lost 4 bases and 5 bases, there was a span of 14 bases. Germline CDR1 is SGHAT and CDR2 is FQNNGV.

The chain carries TRBV6-1 and TRBJ2-1, with a tentative D call TRBD2 (6 bases). The V gene lost 4 bases and the J gene lost 3 bases, with 10 bases spanning the gap. CDR3 length: 14 residues. Germline values: CDR1 MNHNS, CDR2 SASEGT. In nucleotides, the CDR3 is TGTGCCAGCAGTGCGCCAGCGGGCTACAATGAGCAGTTCTTC. Its protein is CASSAPAGYNEQFF.